This is a list of T cell receptor beta chains from one sample in a study of blood T cell repertoires in COVID-19. Clones were sequenced by immunoSEQ multiplex PCR, and TCRdb holds only the in-frame ones, with some missing. The data contain roughly 7,900 clones, 75% to 90% of them singletons. The sequenced sample was peripheral blood. The source is a human donor with active COVID-19. The donor label of this sample is uncertain. Both conserved end residues are part of each CDR3. The D gene is left open where the match is weak. Part of the rows lack a size; the others show once, few, many or a class for expanded clones.

-	TRBV24-1	TRBD1	TRBJ2-1	TGTGCCACCAGGGGGGACAGGGGGTACAATGAGCAGTTCTTC	CATRGDRGYNEQFF
once	TRBV7-2	TRBD1	TRBJ1-2	TGTGCCAGCAGCTTAGACAGGGGGGGTTATGGCTACACCTTC	CASSLDRGGYGYTF
-	TRBV27	-	TRBJ1-1	TGTGCCAGCAGTTTAGAACTTCCTCCCCTCCCGAACACTGAAGCTTTCTTT	CASSLELPPLPNTEAFF
-	TRBV5-4	-	TRBJ1-4	TGTGCCAGCAGCTCTATTCCAGGGGAGGGTAGTGAAAAACTGTTTTTT	CASSSIPGEGSEKLFF
few	TRBV27	TRBD1	TRBJ2-6	TGTGCCAGCAGCCGACGACAGGGATCTGGGGCCAACGTCCTGACTTTC	CASSRRQGSGANVLTF
-	TRBV9	-	TRBJ2-3	TGTGCCAGCAGCCTATACACAGATACGCAGTATTTT	CASSLYTDTQYF
-	TRBV27	-	TRBJ1-1	TGTGCCTCGAGGATTGGAGGAGGGACTGAAGCTTTCTTT	CASRIGGGTEAFF
-	TRBV20-1	-	TRBJ2-5	TGCAGTGCTAGTTTTGGGGCAGGCCAAGAGACCCAGTACTTC	CSASFGAGQETQYF
-	TRBV7-7	TRBD2	TRBJ2-3	TGTGCTAGCAGCCTGAGCGGGGGGCTCACAGATACGCAGTATTTT	CASSLSGGLTDTQYF
-	TRBV5-4	-	TRBJ2-2	TGTGCCAGCAGCTTGGACCTACAGCACGGGGAGCTGTTTTTT	CASSLDLQHGELFF
-	TRBV9	TRBD2	TRBJ2-3	TGTGCCAGCAGCGCAGGGACTAGCGATAGCGATACGCAGTATTTT	CASSAGTSDSDTQYF
-	TRBV19	-	TRBJ2-1	TGTGCCAGTAGTATGGTCGGGTTTGGTTCCTACAATGAGCAGTTCTTC	CASSMVGFGSYNEQFF
-	TRBV7-8	-	TRBJ2-1	TGTGCCAGCAGCTTAGGGGGACTGTATAATGAGCAGTTCTTC	CASSLGGLYNEQFF
-	TRBV6-5	TRBD1	TRBJ1-5	TGTGCCAGCAGTTCGCTAACAGGGGGCAAGCAGCCCCAGCATTTT	CASSSLTGGKQPQHF
-	TRBV9	-	TRBJ2-3	TGTGCCAGCAGCGAAACCGGGAACGCTTTTAGCACAGATACGCAGTATTTT	CASSETGNAFSTDTQYF
-	TRBV9	TRBD2	TRBJ2-3	TGTGCCAGCAGCGTCACTAGCGGGGGCCCAGATACGCAGTATTTT	CASSVTSGGPDTQYF
-	TRBV6-6	TRBD2	TRBJ2-7	TGTGCCAGCAGTCCCCGACTGCCGGGGGGACCATCCTACGAGCAGTACTTC	CASSPRLPGGPSYEQYF
-	TRBV7-2	TRBD1	TRBJ2-7	TGTGCCAGCAGCTTAGTACAGGGGGCGATCAGCTCCTACGAGCAGTACTTC	CASSLVQGAISSYEQYF
-	TRBV5-1	-	TRBJ1-2	TGCGCCAGCAGCTTGGGGGGAGGGGAACTTGGCTACACCTTC	CASSLGGGELGYTF
few	TRBV7-2	-	TRBJ1-5	TGTGCCAGCAGCTTAGGGCTCAATCAGCCCCAGCATTTT	CASSLGLNQPQHF
-	TRBV4-1	-	TRBJ1-1	TGCGCCAGCAGCCAGGGGGCCACTGAAGCTTTCTTT	CASSQGATEAFF
-	TRBV5-4	TRBD1	TRBJ2-2	TGTGCCAGCAGCCCCACCGGACAGGGAAACACCGGGGAGCTGTTTTTT	CASSPTGQGNTGELFF
-	TRBV28	-	TRBJ2-4	TGTGCCAGCAGTTTAGCTCCGGGACTTAGGGAAAACATTCAGTACTTC	CASSLAPGLRENIQYF
-	TRBV6-6	-	TRBJ2-5	TGTGCCAGCAGACAGGGCCCTGAGACCCAGTACTTC	CASRQGPETQYF
-	TRBV28	TRBD2	TRBJ2-7	TGTGCCAGCAGTTTTAGCGGGGGGGCTGGCGAGCAGTACTTC	CASSFSGGAGEQYF
-	TRBV28	-	TRBJ1-4	TGTGCCAGCAGTTTACAGGGAACCGCAACTAATGAAAAACTGTTTTTT	CASSLQGTATNEKLFF
once	TRBV2	-	TRBJ2-3	TGTGCCAGCCCGGGGTTAGGCACAGATACGCAGTATTTT	CASPGLGTDTQYF
-	TRBV28	-	TRBJ1-1	TGTGCCAGCAGTCACCGTGGGGCGGGAAACACTGAAGCTTTCTTT	CASSHRGAGNTEAFF
-	TRBV30	-	TRBJ1-6	TGTGCCTGGAGTGCAAGGGACATAGGGAATTCACCCCTCCACTTT	CAWSARDIGNSPLHF
once	TRBV2	-	TRBJ2-6	TGTGCCAGCAGGGAGCAGGGGCCCAGCAACGTCCTGACTTTC	CASREQGPSNVLTF
-	TRBV9	-	TRBJ2-5	TGTGCCAGCAGCGGAGGGACAATCCGTCAAGAGACCCAGTACTTC	CASSGGTIRQETQYF
-	TRBV2	-	TRBJ1-1	TGTGCCAGCAGTCAGGGAAGAGCTTTCTTT	CASSQGRAFF
-	TRBV3-1/TRBV3-2	-	TRBJ2-3	TGTGCCAGCAGCCAAGTTAGGAGGGGAGATACGCAGTATTTT	CASSQVRRGDTQYF
-	TRBV5-1	TRBD1	TRBJ2-7	TGCGCCAGCAGCCTGGGACAGGGCGTCTCCTACGAGCAGTACTTC	CASSLGQGVSYEQYF
-	TRBV7-3	-	TRBJ2-6	TGTGCCAGCAGCTCGGGAGACAGCTCTGGGGCCAACGTCCTGACTTTC	CASSSGDSSGANVLTF
-	TRBV24-1	-	TRBJ2-3	TGTGCCACCCTTGGAGGAGGGAGCACAGATACGCAGTATTTT	CATLGGGSTDTQYF
-	TRBV7-3	TRBD1	TRBJ1-6	TGTGCCAGCAGCTTGACAGGGGGCGCGGGTTCACCCCTCCACTTT	CASSLTGGAGSPLHF
-	TRBV27	-	TRBJ1-1	TGTGCCAGCAGTTCCTACAGCACTGAAGCTTTCTTT	CASSSYSTEAFF
-	TRBV13	-	TRBJ1-2	TGTGCCAGCTCTGGGAGGGGATTGGTAGACTACACCTTC	CASSGRGLVDYTF
-	TRBV19	-	TRBJ1-1	TGTGCCAGTAGTATGGGAGGCGGGAGCGCTGAAGCTTTCTTT	CASSMGGGSAEAFF
once	TRBV12-5	-	TRBJ2-3	TGTGCTAGTGGCCTACAGGGGGGGAAAACAGATACGCAGTATTTT	CASGLQGGKTDTQYF
-	TRBV9	TRBD1	TRBJ2-2	TGTGCCAGCAGCACCCAGGGACAGGGGGCAGATCCGAACACCGGGGAGCTGTTTTTT	CASSTQGQGADPNTGELFF